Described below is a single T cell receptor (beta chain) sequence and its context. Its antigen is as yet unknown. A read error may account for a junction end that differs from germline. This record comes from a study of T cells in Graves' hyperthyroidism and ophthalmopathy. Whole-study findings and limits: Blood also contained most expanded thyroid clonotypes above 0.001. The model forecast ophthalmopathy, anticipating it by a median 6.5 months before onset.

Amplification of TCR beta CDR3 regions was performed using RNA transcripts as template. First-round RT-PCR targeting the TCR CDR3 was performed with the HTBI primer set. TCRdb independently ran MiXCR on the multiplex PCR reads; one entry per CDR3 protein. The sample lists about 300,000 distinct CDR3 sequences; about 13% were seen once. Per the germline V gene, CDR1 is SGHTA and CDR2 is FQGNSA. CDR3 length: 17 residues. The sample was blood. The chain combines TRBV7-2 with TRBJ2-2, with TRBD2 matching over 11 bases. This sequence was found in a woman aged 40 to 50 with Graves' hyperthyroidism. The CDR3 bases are TGTGCCAGCAGCCCCCGGACTAGCGGGTCGAGCTTCCTCGAGCTGTCTTTT. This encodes CASSPRTSGSSFLELSF.